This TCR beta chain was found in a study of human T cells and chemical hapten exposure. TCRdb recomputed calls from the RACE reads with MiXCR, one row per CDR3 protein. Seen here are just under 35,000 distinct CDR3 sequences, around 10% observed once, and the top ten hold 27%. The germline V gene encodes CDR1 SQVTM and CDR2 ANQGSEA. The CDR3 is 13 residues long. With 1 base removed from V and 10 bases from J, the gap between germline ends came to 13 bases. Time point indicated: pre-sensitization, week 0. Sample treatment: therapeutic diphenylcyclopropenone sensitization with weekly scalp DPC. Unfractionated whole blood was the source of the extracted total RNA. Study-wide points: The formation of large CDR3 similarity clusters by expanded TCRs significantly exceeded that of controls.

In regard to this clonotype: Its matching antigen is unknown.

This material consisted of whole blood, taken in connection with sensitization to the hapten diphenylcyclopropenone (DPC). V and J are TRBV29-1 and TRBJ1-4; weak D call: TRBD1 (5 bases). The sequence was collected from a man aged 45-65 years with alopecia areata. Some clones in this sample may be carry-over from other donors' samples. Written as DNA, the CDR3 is TGCAGCGTTGAAGTTGGGCAGGGCAGAAAACTGTTTTTT. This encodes CSVEVGQGRKLFF.